This T cell receptor beta chain was retrieved from a study of blood T cell repertoires in COVID-19. Whole-study context: The United States, Italy and Spain were the sources of the acute and convalescent COVID-19 samples. The cDNA or gDNA used as material had been derived from T cells, B-cell-depleted T cells, or PBMCs.

From germline, CDR1 is SGHRS and CDR2 YFSETQ. The ends lost 2 bases at V and 1 base at J; junction bases unmatched: 1. The CDR3 is 15 amino acids. In the source study's methods: Reference gene primer amplification gave nucleated cell count estimates. Generated by immunoSEQ multiplex PCR, the TCRdb table keeps only in-frame clones and is missing some. V, J and clone size are those of that table, while D and trimming were read from the DNA. The table shows under 200,000 clones, with about 80% occurring only once. The specimen was peripheral blood. The chain uses TRBV5-1 and TRBJ2-2; TRBD1 agrees at 8 bases. This clonotype originated in a man between 65 and 85 years old with active or convalescent COVID-19. CDR3 sequence (DNA): TGCGCCAGCAGCTTCGGGACAGGGAACACCGGGGAGCTGTTTTTT. It specifies CASSFGTGNTGELFF.